What follows is one TCR beta chain and its context. Its antigen remains unknown. The data stem from a study of T cell responses to AZD1222 COVID-19 vaccine. Produced via immunoSEQ multiplex PCR; TCRdb's table is partial and in-frame only. The sample has about 110,000 clones; about 90% are singletons. Notes on the study in general: The span of vaccine-associated CD4 TCRs extended across spike, with dominance at 160-218 and 743-854.

This receptor was identified in an adult who received the AZD1222 COVID-19 vaccine. The material was peripheral blood, obtained 28 days after the second AZD1222 dose.

The CDR3 here is CASSARDRGSYEQYF. The CDR3 DNA reads as TGTGCCAGTAGTGCTAGAGACAGGGGGTCCTACGAGCAGTACTTC. The chain is built from TRBV19 and TRBJ2-7; 9 positions match TRBD1. Germline CDR1 LNHDA, CDR2 SQIVND (reference sequence). The CDR3 loop spans 15 amino acids. Trimming at V came to 5 bases and at J to 1 base, leaving 6 bases not matched to a gene.